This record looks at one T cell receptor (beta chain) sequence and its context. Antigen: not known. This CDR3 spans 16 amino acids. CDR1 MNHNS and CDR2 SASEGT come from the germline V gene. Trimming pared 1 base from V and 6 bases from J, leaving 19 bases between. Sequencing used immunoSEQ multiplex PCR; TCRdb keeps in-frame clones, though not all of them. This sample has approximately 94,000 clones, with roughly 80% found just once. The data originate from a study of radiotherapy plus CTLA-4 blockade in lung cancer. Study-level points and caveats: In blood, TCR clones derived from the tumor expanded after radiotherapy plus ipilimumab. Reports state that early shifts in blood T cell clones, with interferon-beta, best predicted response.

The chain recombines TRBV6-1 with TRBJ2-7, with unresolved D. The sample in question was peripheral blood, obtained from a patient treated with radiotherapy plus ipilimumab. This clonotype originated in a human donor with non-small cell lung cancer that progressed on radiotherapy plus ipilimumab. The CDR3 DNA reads TGTGCCAGCAGTGAAGAGGGCGTTACTCCGGCCGCCGAGCAGTACTTC. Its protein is CASSEEGVTPAAEQYF.